This T cell receptor beta chain appears in the sequencing data of a study of identical twins. The CDR3 length is 16 residues. Germline V CDR1 and CDR2: SGHTA, FQGNSA. Trimming took 4 bases from V and 7 from J; bases not matched to a gene: 12. TCRdb re-called the 5' RACE reads through MiXCR, storing one row per CDR3 protein. The sample contains hundreds of thousands of distinct CDR3 sequences, 21% of which appear only once. The sample also formed part of further work on T cells expressing NK-cell markers. From that second work: Of the CD8+ T cells in about 6 donors, roughly 1.0-7.5% belonged to dominant NKG2C+ clonotypes.

Sequenced material: PBMCs. The source of this sequence is a woman aged 18-30 years in good health. This sequence joins TRBV7-2 and TRBJ2-1, with 8 bases matching TRBD2. The CDR3 here is CASSSTSSGSRNEQFF. In DNA form, the CDR3 reads TGTGCCAGCAGCTCCACGTCCAGCGGGAGTAGGAATGAGCAGTTCTTC.